The TCR beta chain described here comes from a study of shared T cell receptors in the human thymus. Measured with immunoSEQ multiplex PCR; TCRdb has only the in-frame clones, and not every one. The top ten clones hold about 0.01% of a sample with hundreds of thousands of clones, around nine tenths of them seen once. Trimming removed 7 bases at V and 8 bases at J, with 9 bases between. Germline CDR1 DFQATT, CDR2 SNEGSKA (reference sequence). The CDR3 is 10 amino acids. The sample was also reused in another study, on human thymus T cells. That study adds: Seemingly biased V and J gene usage marked thymic and blood repertoires.

V and J are TRBV20-1 and TRBJ2-1, with unresolved D. The sequencing input was thymocytes. The TCR was taken from a boy younger than two with a congenital heart defect. The DNA for the CDR3 is TGCAGTGGGTGGTTAGATGAGCAGTTCTTC. As protein: CSGWLDEQFF.